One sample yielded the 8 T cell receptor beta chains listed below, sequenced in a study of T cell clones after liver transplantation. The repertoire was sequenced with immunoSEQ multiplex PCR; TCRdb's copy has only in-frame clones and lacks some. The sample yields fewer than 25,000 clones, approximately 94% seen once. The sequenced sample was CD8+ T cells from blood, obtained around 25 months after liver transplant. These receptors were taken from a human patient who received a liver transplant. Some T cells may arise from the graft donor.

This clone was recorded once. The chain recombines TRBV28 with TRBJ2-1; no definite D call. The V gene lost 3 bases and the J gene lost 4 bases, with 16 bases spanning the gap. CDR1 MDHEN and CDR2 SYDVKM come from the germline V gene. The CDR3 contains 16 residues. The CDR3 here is CASSLSLDALYNEQFF. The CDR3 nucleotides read TGTGCCAGCAGTTTGTCGCTGGACGCGCTATACAATGAGCAGTTCTTC.

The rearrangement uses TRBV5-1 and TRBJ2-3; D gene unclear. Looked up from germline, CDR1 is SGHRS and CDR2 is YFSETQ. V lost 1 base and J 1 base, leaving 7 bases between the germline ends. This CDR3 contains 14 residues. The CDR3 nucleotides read TGCGCCAGCAGCTTGTTTGTAGGCACAGATACGCAGTATTTT. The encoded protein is CASSLFVGTDTQYF.

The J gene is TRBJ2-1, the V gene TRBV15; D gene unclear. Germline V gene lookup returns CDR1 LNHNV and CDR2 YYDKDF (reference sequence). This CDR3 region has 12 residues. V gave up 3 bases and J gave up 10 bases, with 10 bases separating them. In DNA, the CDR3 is TGTGCCACCAGCAGGTGGATCACCGAGCAGTTCTTC. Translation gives CATSRWITEQFF.

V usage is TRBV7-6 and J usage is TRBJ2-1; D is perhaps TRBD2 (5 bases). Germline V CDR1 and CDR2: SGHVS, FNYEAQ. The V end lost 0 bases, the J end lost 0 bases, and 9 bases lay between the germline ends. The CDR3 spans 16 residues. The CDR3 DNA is TGTGCCAGCAGCTTAGCGTCGGGGAGCTCCTACAATGAGCAGTTCTTC. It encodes CASSLASGSSYNEQFF.

The CDR3 bases are TGCGCCAGCAGCCGCCTTACAGGGATCGAGTACAATGAGCAGTTCTTC. It specifies CASSRLTGIEYNEQFF. V and J are TRBV4-3 and TRBJ2-1; the D gene is possibly TRBD1 (6 bases). Trimming cost V 4 bases and J 4 bases, with 17 bases left between them. The CDR3 is 16 residues long. Germline assignment: CDR1 LGHNA and CDR2 YSLEER.

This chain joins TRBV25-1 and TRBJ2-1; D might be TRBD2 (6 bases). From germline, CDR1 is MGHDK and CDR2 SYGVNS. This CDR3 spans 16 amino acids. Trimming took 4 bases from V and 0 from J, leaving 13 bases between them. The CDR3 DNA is TGTGCCAGCAGTGGTGGCGGGGCAAGCTCCTACAATGAGCAGTTCTTC. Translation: CASSGGGASSYNEQFF.

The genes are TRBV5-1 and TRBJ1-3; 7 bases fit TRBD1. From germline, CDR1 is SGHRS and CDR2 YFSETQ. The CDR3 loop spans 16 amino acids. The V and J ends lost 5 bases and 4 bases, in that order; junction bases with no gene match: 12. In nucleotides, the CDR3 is TGCGCCAGCAGTGGAGGACAGGCCATCTCCGGAAACACCATATATTTT. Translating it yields CASSGGQAISGNTIYF.

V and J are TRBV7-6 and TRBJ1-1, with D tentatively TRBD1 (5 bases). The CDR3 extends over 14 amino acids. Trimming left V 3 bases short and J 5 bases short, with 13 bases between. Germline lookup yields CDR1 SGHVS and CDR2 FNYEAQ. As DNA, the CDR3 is TGTGCCAGCAGCTTGGAGGGGCCTCGGACTGAAGCTTTCTTT. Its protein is CASSLEGPRTEAFF.